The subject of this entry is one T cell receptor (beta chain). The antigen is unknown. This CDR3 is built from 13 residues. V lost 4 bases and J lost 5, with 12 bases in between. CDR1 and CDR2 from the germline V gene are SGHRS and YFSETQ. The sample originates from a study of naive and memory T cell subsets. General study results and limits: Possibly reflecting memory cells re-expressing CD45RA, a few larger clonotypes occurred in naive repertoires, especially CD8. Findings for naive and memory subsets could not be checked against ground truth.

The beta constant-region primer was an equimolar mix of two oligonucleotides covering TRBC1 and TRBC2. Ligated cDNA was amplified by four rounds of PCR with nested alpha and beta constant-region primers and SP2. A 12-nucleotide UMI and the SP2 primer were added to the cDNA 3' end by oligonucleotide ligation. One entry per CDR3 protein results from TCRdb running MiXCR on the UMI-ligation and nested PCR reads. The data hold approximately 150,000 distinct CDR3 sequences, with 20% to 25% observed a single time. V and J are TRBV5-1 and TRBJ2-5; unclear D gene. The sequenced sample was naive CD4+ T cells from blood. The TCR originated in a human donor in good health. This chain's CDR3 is CASSPSPTETQYF. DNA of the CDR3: TGCGCCAGCAGCCCCAGCCCGACGGAGACCCAGTACTTC.